This is a list of T cell receptor beta chains from one sample in a study of T cell clonotyping in hematopoietic cell transplantation. Produced via immunoSEQ multiplex PCR; TCRdb's table is partial and in-frame only. The data hold under 15,000 clones, with about 91% observed a single time. The sequenced material came from peripheral blood mononuclear cells. The receptors originated from a human donor who either received an allogeneic hematopoietic cell transplant for a myeloid malignancy or was a related donor (not recorded which). Some clones in this sample may be carry-over from other donors' samples. Both conserved end residues are trimmed from each CDR3. The size of a clone is reported for some rows only, either as once, few or many, or as a class for expanded clones.

AWTPGGETQY,TRBV30,TRBJ2-5,-
ASSLVGGRGTYGANVLT,TRBV7-9,TRBJ2-6,once
ASSIGSGSNQPQH,TRBV19,TRBJ1-5,-
SVEVRRQGWTEAF,TRBV29-1,TRBJ1-1,-
ASSLEDLGHTIY,TRBV5-4,TRBJ1-3,-
ASSLGGGNGYT,TRBV7-3,TRBJ1-2,-
ASSGPAGTGELF,TRBV25-1,TRBJ2-2,-
ASSEFSTVGEQY,TRBV10-1,TRBJ2-7,few
ATSRGTNYNEQF,TRBV15,TRBJ2-1,-
ASSDVGAKNIQY,TRBV5-4,TRBJ2-4,-
AWGTGLTVSGNTIY,TRBV30,TRBJ1-3,-
ASSLGTGVSNQPQH,TRBV7-9,TRBJ1-5,-
ASSQDFGAGGLYEQY,TRBV4-3,TRBJ2-7,-
ASSQDLLARGHNEQF,TRBV4-3,TRBJ2-1,-
ASSPVDRQTEAF,TRBV5-1,TRBJ1-1,-
ASSPSLAGGLHSQY,TRBV27,TRBJ2-5,once
ASSLGRRGTEAF,TRBV7-2,TRBJ1-1,once
ASSGAGKALGYT,TRBV25-1,TRBJ1-2,few
ASSPDRMNYGYT,TRBV4-1,TRBJ1-2,-
ASSLEGEIYGYT,TRBV5-5,TRBJ1-2,few
ASSYSAGGSTQY,TRBV7-9,TRBJ2-3,-
ASKPGHQNYGYT,TRBV6-5,TRBJ1-2,-
ASSFRTRGYEQY,TRBV5-6,TRBJ2-7,few
ASSVSPGSYEQY,TRBV9,TRBJ2-7,-
ATLSLSGANVLT,TRBV27,TRBJ2-6,-
ASSVSPGQPQH,TRBV9,TRBJ1-5,-
ASSSHAAETQY,TRBV7-3,TRBJ2-5,-
ASSLVRGESYNSPLH,TRBV5-5,TRBJ1-6,-
ASSPLGVYNEQF,TRBV7-9,TRBJ2-1,-
ASSQDRGVDIQY,TRBV4-2,TRBJ2-4,-
ASSLATETEAF,TRBV7-9,TRBJ1-1,-
ASSPDGQALYEQY,TRBV27,TRBJ2-7,-
ASRTLANYGYT,TRBV2,TRBJ1-2,-
ASSLSSNQPQH,TRBV19,TRBJ1-5,-
ASNNRGVGYT,TRBV19,TRBJ1-2,-
ASVSSGNTIY,TRBV6-5,TRBJ1-3,few
ASSLESGGIGQY,TRBV5-1,TRBJ2-7,-
SVEGWQFTDTQY,TRBV29-1,TRBJ2-3,-
ASSYGGSGTYEQY,TRBV19,TRBJ2-7,-
AWRAPGTVSSGNTIY,TRBV30,TRBJ1-3,-
SAGPGKHYEQY,TRBV29-1,TRBJ2-7,-
ASSVGQGGADGNTIY,TRBV9,TRBJ1-3,-
ASSILRGFLRDTEAF,TRBV19,TRBJ1-1,-
ASSEETSGGPWETQY,TRBV2,TRBJ2-5,-
ASSSTGGTYEQY,TRBV5-1,TRBJ2-7,-
ASSARGVQETQY,TRBV9,TRBJ2-5,-
ASSQDRSAGGNEQF,TRBV4-1,TRBJ2-1,-
ASSRGRINEQF,TRBV5-6,TRBJ2-1,-
ASSYFYYEAQSEAF,TRBV6-6,TRBJ1-1,-
ATGTGNTEAF,TRBV10-3,TRBJ1-1,-
ASRWTGDSYEQY,TRBV2,TRBJ2-7,-
ASSPTVSSTDTQY,TRBV5-6,TRBJ2-3,-
ASSQASVNTEAF,TRBV4-1,TRBJ1-1,-
ASSPHVDVTGELF,TRBV9,TRBJ2-2,once
ASSLMAMNTEAF,TRBV7-8,TRBJ1-1,-
AWSMIGQRHGYT,TRBV30,TRBJ1-2,few
ASSYLAAVEGYT,TRBV6-5,TRBJ1-2,-